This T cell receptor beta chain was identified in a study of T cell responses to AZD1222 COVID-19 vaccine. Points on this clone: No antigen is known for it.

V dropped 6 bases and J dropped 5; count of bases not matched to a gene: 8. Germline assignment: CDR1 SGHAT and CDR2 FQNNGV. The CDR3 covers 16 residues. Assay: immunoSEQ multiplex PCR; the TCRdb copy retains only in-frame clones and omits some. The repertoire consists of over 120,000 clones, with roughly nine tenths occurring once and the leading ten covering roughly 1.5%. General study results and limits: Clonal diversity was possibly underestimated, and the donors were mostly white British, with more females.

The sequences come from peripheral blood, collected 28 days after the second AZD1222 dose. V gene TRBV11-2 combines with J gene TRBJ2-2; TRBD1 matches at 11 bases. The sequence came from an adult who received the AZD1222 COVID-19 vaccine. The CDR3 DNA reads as TGTGCCAGCAGGGAAGGACAGGGGGCGAGGACCGGGGAGCTGTTTTTT. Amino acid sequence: CASREGQGARTGELFF.